The 26 T cell receptor beta chains presented below share a single source sample, sequenced in a study of T cell changes during pregnancy in multiple sclerosis. Repertoires were generated with immunoSEQ multiplex PCR, while TCRdb's copy carries only in-frame clones and drops some. The profile covers tens of thousands of clones, with approximately 88% appearing a single time and 5.2% taken by the ten largest. The sample consisted of peripheral blood, taken in the first trimester of pregnancy. The source of these receptors is a female donor in good health, enrolled as a control in a pregnancy study.

This clone has only one observation. This chain uses TRBV7-9 with TRBJ1-4; 7 nucleotides align to TRBD1. After removal of 6 bases from V and 3 bases from J, the junction contained 4 bases not matched to a gene. The CDR3 is 14 residues long. Per germline, CDR1 SEHNR and CDR2 FQNEAQ (reference sequence). CDR3 region: CASRQTGSNEKLFF. CDR3 DNA sequence: TGTGCCAGCAGGCAGACAGGGTCTAATGAAAAACTGTTTTTT.

This sequence joins TRBV14 and TRBJ1-1; the D is unclear. V gave up 4 bases and J gave up 2 bases, with 5 bases separating them. This CDR3 contains 12 residues. Germline CDR1 reads SGHDN; CDR2 reads FVKESK. CDR3 sequence reads: CASSPVNTEAFF. CDR3 DNA: TGTGCCAGCAGCCCTGTTAACACTGAAGCTTTCTTT.

This clone was observed a single time. V usage is TRBV5-6 and J usage is TRBJ2-7, with 8 bases aligning to TRBD1. The V segment lost 6 bases and the J segment 3 bases; nucleotides outside the gene matches: 8. This CDR3 has 14 amino acids. The germline gives CDR1 SGHDT, CDR2 YYEEEE. The CDR3: CASTRTGQGYEQYF. Written as DNA, the CDR3 is TGTGCCAGCACCAGAACCGGACAGGGCTACGAGCAGTACTTC. The full variable domain, in which reference TRBV5-6 and TRBJ2-7 provide the parts outside the CDR3, is DAGVTQSPTHLIKTRGQQVTLRCSPKSGHDTVSWYQQALGQGPQFIFQYYEEEERQRGNFPDRFSGHQFPNYSSELNVNALLLGDSALYLCASTRTGQGYEQYFGPGTRLTVT.

This clone was recorded a few times. The chain carries TRBV12-5 and TRBJ1-6, with unresolved D. The germline V gene encodes CDR1 LGHNT and CDR2 FRNRAP. Trimming left V 5 bases short and J 3 bases short, with 5 bases between. The CDR3 runs 13 residues. As DNA, the CDR3 is TGTGCTAGTGGTCCTAACTATAATTCACCCCTCCACTTT. Translated, it gives CASGPNYNSPLHF.

This chain links TRBV9 with TRBJ2-1, with 12 bases identical to TRBD2. Germline-derived CDR1 and CDR2 are SGDLS and YYNGEE. The CDR3 runs 16 residues. The junction had 5 bases not matched to a gene; V was cut back by 4 bases and J by 3 bases. This CDR3 reads CASSFPTSGGYNEQFF. CDR3 DNA: TGTGCCAGCAGCTTCCCGACTAGCGGGGGCTACAATGAGCAGTTCTTC.

This clone was observed a single time. This chain joins TRBV5-1 and TRBJ2-4; D is possibly TRBD1 (6 bases). The CDR3 is made up of 16 amino acids. The germline gives CDR1 SGHRS, CDR2 YFSETQ. Trimming cost V 4 bases and J 5 bases, with 19 bases left between them. CDR3 amino acids: CASSLIEQGPQNIQYF. Written as DNA, the CDR3 is TGCGCCAGCAGCCTAATTGAACAGGGTCCCCAAAACATTCAGTACTTC.

This clone turned up a few times. The CDR3 is CARHASDGAEAFF. CDR3 nucleotides: TGTGCCAGACACGCGTCGGATGGAGCTGAAGCTTTCTTT. The rearrangement uses TRBV18 and TRBJ1-1; D is undetermined. This CDR3 is 13 amino acids long. The germline V and J ends were trimmed by 9 bases and 6 bases, with 17 bases remaining between them. Germline lookup yields CDR1 KGHSH and CDR2 LQKENI.

The chain joins TRBV10-3 to TRBJ2-7, with D maybe TRBD2 (6 bases). The CDR3 contains 14 residues. Germline values: CDR1 ENHRY, CDR2 SYGVKD. V shed 0 bases and J shed 6 bases, with 12 bases lying between them. DNA for the CDR3: TGTGCCATCAGTGAGTCGAGTCGCGGGGCCGAGCAGTACTTC. Protein: CAISESSRGAEQYF.

The chain has TRBV7-9 and TRBJ2-3; perhaps TRBD1 as D (6 bases). Per germline, CDR1 SEHNR and CDR2 FQNEAQ (reference sequence). The CDR3 is 15 amino acids. The V and J ends lost 2 bases and 3 bases respectively, with 12 bases between them. CDR3 sequence (DNA): TGTGCCAGCAGCTTAAGCTCAGGGGCTACAGATACGCAGTATTTT. This translates into CASSLSSGATDTQYF.

The V and J genes are TRBV19 and TRBJ2-7, with 9 positions matching TRBD2. Germline values: CDR1 LNHDA, CDR2 SQIVND (reference sequence). V lost 9 bases to trimming and J lost 3 bases; unmatched junction nucleotides: 6. The CDR3 covers 13 residues. The CDR3 reads CASRNSGSYEQYF. DNA of the CDR3: TGTGCCAGCCGAAATAGCGGGAGCTACGAGCAGTACTTC.

Written as DNA, the CDR3 is TGTGCCACTGTTGGACAGAAGAACACTGAAGCTTTCTTT. Translated: CATVGQKNTEAFF. The gene calls are TRBV15 and TRBJ1-1; D perhaps matches TRBD1 (6 bases). Germline V CDR1 and CDR2: LNHNV, YYDKDF (reference sequence). The CDR3 sequence is 13 residues long. The V end was cut by 9 bases, the J end by 1 base, with 12 bases between.

The chain carries TRBV7-9 and TRBJ1-1; possibly TRBD1 for D (5 bases). CDR1 and CDR2 (germline): SEHNR, FQNEAQ (reference sequence). CDR3 length equals 15 residues. The V end lost 5 bases, the J end lost 0 bases, and 13 bases lay between the germline ends. CDR3 coding DNA: TGTGCCAGCAGCCTAGGGGCGGGGATGAACACTGAAGCTTTCTTT. The encoded protein is CASSLGAGMNTEAFF.

This chain links TRBV18 with TRBJ1-1, with D possibly being TRBD1 (5 bases). There are 14 residues in the CDR3. The germline V gene has CDR1 KGHSH and CDR2 LQKENI. V shed 2 bases and J shed 3 bases, with 10 bases lying between them. CDR3 sequence reads: CASSPDSFYTEAFF. CDR3 DNA sequence: TGTGCCAGCTCACCAGACAGTTTTTACACTGAAGCTTTCTTT.

This clone was picked up one time. The gene calls are TRBV7-8 and TRBJ1-1; a weak D match, TRBD1 (5 bases). This CDR3 is built from 14 residues. Germline CDR1 and CDR2: SGHVS and FQNEAQ. Deletions cut 0 bases from V and 1 base from J, with 6 bases between. The CDR3 loop reads CASSLAGANTEAFF. The CDR3 bases are TGTGCCAGCAGCTTAGCAGGGGCGAACACTGAAGCTTTCTTT.

The V gene is TRBV9, the J gene TRBJ2-1; the match to TRBD2 covers 8 bases. The length of the CDR3 is 15 residues. CDR1 is SGDLS, CDR2 YYNGEE, per germline. Germline trimming cut 0 bases from V and 7 bases from J; bases unmatched to any gene: 6. CDR3 sequence reads: CASSVDTSGVNEQFF. For the CDR3, the DNA is TGTGCCAGCAGCGTAGACACTAGCGGAGTAAATGAGCAGTTCTTC.

The CDR3 DNA reads TGCGCCAGCTCCGGACAATTAAGGGAGCCCCAGCATTTT. The encoded protein is CASSGQLREPQHF. The rearrangement joins TRBV10-2 to TRBJ1-5; D might be TRBD1 (5 bases). CDR1 and CDR2 (germline): WSHSY, SAAADI. Trimming left V 8 bases short and J 8 bases short, with 16 bases between. The CDR3 consists of 13 residues.

The V gene is TRBV19, the J gene TRBJ2-4; 7 nucleotides agree with TRBD2. The germline V gene encodes CDR1 LNHDA and CDR2 SQIVND (reference sequence). V lost 7 bases to trimming and J lost 0 bases; unmatched junction nucleotides: 9. CDR3 length: 16 residues. In nucleotides, the CDR3 is TGTGCCAGTACCCACTGGGGGGGGGAAGCCAAAAACATTCAGTACTTC. This translates into CASTHWGGEAKNIQYF.

The chain is built from TRBV29-1 and TRBJ1-2; TRBD1 aligns across 9 bases. J lost 0 bases, V lost 5 bases, and 4 bases had no gene match. Germline loops: CDR1 SQVTM, CDR2 ANQGSEA. The CDR3 has 14 amino acids. Written as DNA, the CDR3 is TGCAGCGTTCGGGACAGGGAATCTAACTATGGCTACACCTTC. As protein: CSVRDRESNYGYTF.

This rearrangement joins TRBV4-1 to TRBJ2-1; unclear D gene. V dropped 1 base and J dropped 8 bases, with 9 bases sitting between them. The CDR3 is made up of 13 amino acids. Germline CDR1 MGHRA, CDR2 YSYEKL. The CDR3 nucleotides are TGCGCCAGCAGCCAAGTAGTAGTTTATGAGCAGTTCTTC. It translates to CASSQVVVYEQFF.

The rearrangement joins TRBV29-1 to TRBJ2-2; D not certain. The CDR3 is made up of 14 amino acids. Germline CDR1 is SQVTM and CDR2 is ANQGSEA. Between the trimmed V and J ends, which lost 6 bases and 5 bases, there was a span of 16 bases. The DNA for the CDR3 is TGCAGCGTCTCATCCCAGGTTTCTACCGGGGAGCTGTTTTTT. Its protein product is CSVSSQVSTGELFF.

The chain couples TRBV7-9 to TRBJ2-2; D is possibly TRBD1 (5 bases). Germline lookup yields CDR1 SEHNR and CDR2 FQNEAQ (reference sequence). Trimming left V 1 base short and J 0 bases short, with 9 bases between. The CDR3 runs to 16 residues. The CDR3 bases are TGTGCCAGCAGCTTAGGAAGGACAACGAACACCGGGGAGCTGTTTTTT. It codes for CASSLGRTTNTGELFF.

J is TRBJ1-6 and V is TRBV5-1; 9 positions agree with TRBD1. The CDR3 consists of 15 residues. Germline CDR1 is SGHRS and CDR2 is YFSETQ. V shed 4 bases and J 7 bases; nucleotides not matched to a gene: 6. CDR3 loop: CASSGRQGGNSPLHF. CDR3 coding DNA: TGCGCCAGCAGCGGAAGACAGGGGGGAAATTCACCCCTCCACTTT.

This rearrangement joins TRBV11-2 to TRBJ1-6, with D possibly being TRBD1 (6 bases). The V end lost 4 bases, the J end lost 5 bases, and 12 bases lay between the germline ends. Germline values: CDR1 SGHAT, CDR2 FQNNGV. The CDR3 is made up of 15 amino acids. CDR3 nucleotides: TGTGCCAGCAGCTCACAGGGTACTGATAATTCACCCCTCCACTTT. Its protein is CASSSQGTDNSPLHF.

This clone appeared a single time. The gene calls are TRBV11-2 and TRBJ1-2; D remains ambiguous. Trimming shortened V by 4 bases and J by 4 bases, and 10 bases separated the two germline ends. Germline lookup yields CDR1 SGHAT and CDR2 FQNNGV. The CDR3 contains 13 residues. The CDR3 DNA sequence: TGTGCCAGCAGCTCACCAAACAGCTATGGCTACACCTTC. This codes for CASSSPNSYGYTF. Full variable domain (remainder filled in from reference TRBV11-2 and TRBJ1-2): EAGVAQSPRYKIIEKRQSVAFWCNPISGHATLYWYQQILGQGPKLLIQFQNNGVVDDSQLPKDRFSAERLKGVDSTLKIQPAKLEDSAVYLCASSSPNSYGYTFGSGTRLTVV.

The chain combines TRBV4-1 with TRBJ1-4; no reliable D call. Germline V CDR1 and CDR2: MGHRA, YSYEKL. The CDR3 is made up of 15 amino acids. V was shortened by 0 bases and J by 0 bases, with 5 bases between the two germline ends. CDR3 in DNA: TGCGCCAGCAGCCAAGAGTCGGCAACTAATGAAAAACTGTTTTTT. It encodes CASSQESATNEKLFF.

The V call is TRBV7-2, the J call TRBJ2-5; TRBD2 agrees at 13 bases. The CDR3 runs to 14 residues. CDR1 and CDR2 (germline): SGHTA, FQGNSA. With 3 bases clipped from V and 7 bases from J, the junction kept 2 bases outside the gene matches. The CDR3 bases are TGTGCCAGCAGCTTCGGACTAGCGGGGGCGACCCAGTACTTC. This encodes CASSFGLAGATQYF.